This T cell receptor (beta chain) was captured in a study of control samples from healthy donors and cancer patients. V trimming: 3 bases; J trimming: 5 bases; junction bases outside the gene matches: 10. The germline CDR1 and CDR2 sequences are MNHNS and SASEGT. The CDR3 covers 16 residues. TCRdb's copy holds only in-frame clones and misses some; the assay was immunoSEQ multiplex PCR. In the table there are about 150,000 clones, 93% of which are singletons. The sample was blood. The TCR comes from a man aged 18 to 30 in good health. The chain employs TRBV6-1 and TRBJ2-5; 9 bases align to TRBD1. DNA for the CDR3: TGTGCCAGCAGTGAGGCGCCGGGACAGGGCAGGGAGACCCAGTACTTC. It yields the protein CASSEAPGQGRETQYF.